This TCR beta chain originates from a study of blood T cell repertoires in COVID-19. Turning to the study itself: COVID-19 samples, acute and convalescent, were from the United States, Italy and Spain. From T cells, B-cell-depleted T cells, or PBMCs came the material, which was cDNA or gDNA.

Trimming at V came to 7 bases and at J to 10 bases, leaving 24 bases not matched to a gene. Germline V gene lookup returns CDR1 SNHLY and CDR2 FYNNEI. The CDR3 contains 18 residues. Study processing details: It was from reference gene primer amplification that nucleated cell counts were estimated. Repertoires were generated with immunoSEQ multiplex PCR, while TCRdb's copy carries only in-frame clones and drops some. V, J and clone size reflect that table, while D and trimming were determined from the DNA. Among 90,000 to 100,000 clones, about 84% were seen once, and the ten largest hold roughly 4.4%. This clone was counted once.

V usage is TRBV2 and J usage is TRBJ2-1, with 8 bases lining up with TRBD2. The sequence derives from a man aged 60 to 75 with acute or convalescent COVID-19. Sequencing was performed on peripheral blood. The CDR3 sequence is CASKAEAGGPRIWGEQFF. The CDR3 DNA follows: TGTGCCAGCAAGGCCGAGGCGGGGGGACCAAGGATCTGGGGCGAGCAGTTCTTC. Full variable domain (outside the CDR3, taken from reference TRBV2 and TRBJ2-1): EPEVTQTPSHQVTQMGQEVILRCVPISNHLYFYWYRQILGQKVEFLVSFYNNEISEKSEIFDDQFSVERPDGSNFTLKIRSTKLEDSAMYFCASKAEAGGPRIWGEQFFGPGTRLTVL.